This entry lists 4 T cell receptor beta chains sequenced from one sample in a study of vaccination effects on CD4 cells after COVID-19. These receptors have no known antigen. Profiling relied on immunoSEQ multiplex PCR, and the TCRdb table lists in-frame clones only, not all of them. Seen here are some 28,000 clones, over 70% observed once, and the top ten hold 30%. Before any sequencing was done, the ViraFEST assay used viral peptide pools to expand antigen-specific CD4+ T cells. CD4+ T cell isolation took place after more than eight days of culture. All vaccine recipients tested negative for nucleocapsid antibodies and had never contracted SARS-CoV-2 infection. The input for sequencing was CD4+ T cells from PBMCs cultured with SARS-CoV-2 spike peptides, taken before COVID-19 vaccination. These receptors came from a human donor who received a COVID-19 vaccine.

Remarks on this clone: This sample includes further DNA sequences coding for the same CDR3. The CDR3: CASSSTLYEQYF. In nucleotides, the CDR3 is TGTGCCAGCAGCTCCACCTTGTACGAGCAGTACTTC. The chain couples TRBV7-2 to TRBJ2-7; D gene ambiguous. Germline CDR1 and CDR2: SGHTA and FQGNSA. This CDR3 contains 12 residues. V was clipped by 4 bases and J by 4 bases, with 8 bases between them.

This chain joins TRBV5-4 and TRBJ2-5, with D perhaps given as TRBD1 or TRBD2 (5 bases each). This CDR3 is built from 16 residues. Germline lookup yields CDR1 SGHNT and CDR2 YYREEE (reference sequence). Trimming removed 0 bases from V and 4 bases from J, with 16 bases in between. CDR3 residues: CASSLARGAGGETQYF. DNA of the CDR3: TGTGCCAGCAGCTTGGCCCGGGGTGCTGGGGGAGAGACCCAGTACTTC. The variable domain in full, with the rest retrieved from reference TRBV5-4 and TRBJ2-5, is ETGVTQSPTHLIKTRGQQVTLRCSSQSGHNTVSWYQQALGQGPQFIFQYYREEENGRGNFPPRFSGLQFPNYSSELNVNALELDDSALYLCASSLARGAGGETQYFGPGTRLLVL.

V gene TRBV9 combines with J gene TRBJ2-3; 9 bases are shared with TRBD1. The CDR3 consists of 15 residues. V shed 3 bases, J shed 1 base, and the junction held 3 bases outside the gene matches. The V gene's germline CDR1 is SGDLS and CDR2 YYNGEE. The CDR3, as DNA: TGTGCCAGCAGCGGCGGGGACAGGGGCACAGATACGCAGTATTTT. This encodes CASSGGDRGTDTQYF.

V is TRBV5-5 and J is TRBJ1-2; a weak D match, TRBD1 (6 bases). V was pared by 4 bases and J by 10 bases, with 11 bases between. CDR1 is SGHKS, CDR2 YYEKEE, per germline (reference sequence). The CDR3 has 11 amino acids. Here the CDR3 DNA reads TGTGCCAGCAGCCTGGACAGTTTCTACACCTTC. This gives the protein CASSLDSFYTF. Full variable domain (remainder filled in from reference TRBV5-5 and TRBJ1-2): DAGVTQSPTHLIKTRGQQVTLRCSPISGHKSVSWYQQVLGQGPQFIFQYYEKEERGRGNFPDRFSARQFPNYSSELNVNALLLGDSALYLCASSLDSFYTFGSGTRLTVV.